The present TCR beta chain was sequenced within a study of breast tumors, draining lymph nodes, adjacent tissues. TCRdb reprocessed the multiplex PCR reads via MiXCR and lists one record per CDR3 protein. The sample has some 47,000 distinct CDR3 sequences, 35% to 50% seen once; the top ten hold about 11%. Study-level results: Tumor repertoires ranked between lymph nodes and nontumor tissue in diversity, with V and J gene preferences. Most tumor T cells seemingly derive from lymph node, then expand in tumor.

Note on this clonotype: As yet, its antigen is unknown.

CDR3 size: 14 residues. Sequencing used breast tumor tissue. This rearrangement joins TRBV12-3 or TRBV12-4 to TRBJ2-7, with 9 bases identical to TRBD2. The J call may be mistaken, given a closer DNA end match to TRBJ2-1. The sequence was obtained from a female donor with breast cancer. Some clones in this sample may be carry-over from other donors' samples. The CDR3 protein is CASSFTSGYDEQFF. The CDR3 DNA reads TGTGCCAGCAGCTTCACTAGCGGGTACGACGAGCAGTTCTTC.